The subject of this entry is one T cell receptor beta chain. What this receptor recognizes is not known. No quality values exist for individual bases; no much larger clone is one base distant. TCRbeta CDR3 regions were amplified from genomic DNA by means of the immunoSEQ Assay, a bias-controlled multiplex PCR. The paper's data handling went like this. The number of nucleated cells in each sample was estimated by amplification of reference gene primers within the assay. Sequence reads were collapsed and filtered to measure the absolute abundance of every unique TCRbeta CDR3 rearrangement. For each sample, productive Simpson clonality was calculated as the square root of Simpson's diversity index over productive rearrangements. What TCRdb holds here is the immuneACCESS table cut down to in-frame rearrangements. Part of the clones is not present; checked against another copy, under half of the missing clones reflect an unresolved V gene, and the others are unexplained. Clone size and the V and J calls come from that table; the DNA yielded D and trimming. Counted in this sample were fewer than 500,000 clones; 75% to 90% of them appeared once. The ten most abundant clones make up 0.95% to 1.3% of the sample.

Participants in the prospective study were enrolled through a virtual design, were aged 18 to 89 years, and lived in roughly 24 United States geographic areas. Cohort assignment in the prospective study relied on participant-reported clinical history from a screening survey and a study questionnaire. ImmuneRACE Cohort 3 recovered participants were defined by two consecutive negative NP/OP PCR tests, healthcare professional clearance, or symptom resolution. Each participant in the prospective study had whole blood, serum and a nasopharyngeal or oropharyngeal swab collected by mobile phlebotomists. Additional blood draws and questionnaires over an approximately two-month period could optionally be provided by prospective study participants. Blood samples from the prospective study were shipped frozen or at room temperature prior to DNA extraction. The germline V gene (reference sequence) yields LNHNV for CDR1 and YYDKDF for CDR2. Cut back by 1 base and 7 bases, the V and J ends lie 14 bases apart. Its CDR3 holds 15 amino acids, cysteine through phenylalanine. The DNA shown is the 45-base CDR3, in frame from base 1.

The data derive from a study of blood T cell repertoires in COVID-19 (TCRdb year 2020). For the wider study: Collaborator samples came from the United States, Italy and Spain and covered acute and convalescent phases of COVID-19. The material from the prospective study consisted of cDNA or gDNA derived from T cells, B-cell-depleted T cells, or PBMCs. The samples were drawn from two sources: the first 160 participants of the ongoing ImmuneRACE study, and 1,254 subjects contributed by 6 global collaborators. Where available, HLA class I and class II types were taken from metadata supplied by the sample provider and were not determined by assay-based typing. A de-identified subject ID, COVID-19 status, age in years and sex were almost always included in the sample metadata. The repertoires were released in a freely available public database intended as a resource for research on the immune response to SARS-CoV-2. Deeply sampled blood TCRbeta repertoires from subjects exposed to, actively infected with, or recovered from COVID-19 were included in the dataset. What the study reported, not specific to this receptor: How much clinical and demographic metadata was included differed by source and by participant, and the metadata was provided uncurated.

The V and J segments used are TRBV15 and TRBJ2-1, with TRBD1 tentatively as D gene (6 bases match). The source of this sequence is a young man who had recovered from COVID-19. Sequences were obtained from PBMCs or T cells enriched from blood (not recorded which). The encoded CDR3 is CATSRAQGGWNEQFF. The nucleotide sequence is TGTGCCACCAGCAGAGCACAGGGTGGGTGGAATGAGCAGTTCTTC.